Following are 9 T cell receptor beta chains from one sample sequenced in a study of beta chain features in type 1 diabetes. Study-level points and caveats: There was a moderate but significant shortening of TCRB CDR3s in all four CD4+ subsets of Type 1 diabetes patients.

Antigens of these TCRs are unknown. The investigators reverse transcribed all of the isolated RNA, so they sequenced expressed TCRB transcripts. The repertoire was sequenced with immunoSEQ multiplex PCR; TCRdb's copy has only in-frame clones and lacks some. The table lists a few hundred thousand clones, roughly an eighth of them singletons. The specimen sequenced was naive CD4+ T cells from blood. Receptor source: a man in his thirties or forties with type 1 diabetes.

V and J are TRBV7-3 and TRBJ2-7; the match to TRBD2 covers 8 bases. The germline gives CDR1 SGHTA, CDR2 FQGTGA. After removal of 4 bases from V and 6 bases from J, the junction contained 5 bases not matched to a gene. The CDR3 extends over 13 amino acids. CDR3 nucleotide sequence: TGTGCCAGCAGCTCCCAGCGGGAGTCCGAGCAGTACTTC. Translated, it gives CASSSQRESEQYF.

This clone was detected only a few times. The V gene is TRBV29-1, the J gene TRBJ2-1; 8 bases are shared with TRBD1. The CDR3 is 14 residues long. V shed 6 bases, J shed 9 bases, and the junction held 13 bases outside the gene matches. CDR1 and CDR2 (germline): SQVTM, ANQGSEA. CDR3 in DNA: TGCAGCGTCCGCGACAGGGGATCCTGGGGTGAGCAGTTCTTC. Its translation is CSVRDRGSWGEQFF.

The V call is TRBV27, the J call TRBJ1-1; 7 bases fit TRBD1. The CDR3 contains 16 residues. Trimming at V came to 3 bases and at J to 4 bases, leaving 11 bases not matched to a gene. The germline V gene encodes CDR1 MNHEY and CDR2 SMNVEV (reference sequence). CDR3 nucleotide sequence: TGTGCCAGCAGTTTCCTGACAGGGCCTAAACTCACTGAAGCTTTCTTT. This encodes CASSFLTGPKLTEAFF.

V is TRBV6-1 and J is TRBJ2-5; the D gene is possibly TRBD1 (5 bases). V lost 6 bases to trimming and J lost 6 bases, with 17 bases between them. This CDR3 region has 14 residues. CDR1 and CDR2 from the germline V gene are MNHNS and SASEGT. CDR3 nucleotides: TGTGCCAGCAGCTTAATCAGGGTTATGAAGACCCAGTACTTC. Protein product: CASSLIRVMKTQYF.

CDR3 protein: CASSLTRTSIDTQYF. CDR3 sequence (DNA): TGTGCCAGCAGCCTAACTCGGACTAGCATCGATACGCAGTATTTT. The genes are TRBV6-5 and TRBJ2-3; 8 positions agree with TRBD2. The CDR3 is made up of 15 amino acids. The germline gives CDR1 MNHEY, CDR2 SVGAGI. The ends lost 6 bases at V and 6 bases at J; junction bases unmatched: 11.

The rearrangement links TRBV7-8 to TRBJ1-2; the match to TRBD1 covers 7 bases. V lost 5 bases to trimming and J lost 5 bases; unmatched junction nucleotides: 11. The CDR3 extends over 15 amino acids. Germline CDR1 reads SGHVS; CDR2 reads FQNEAQ. CDR3 nucleotide sequence: TGTGCCAGCAGCGCCCAGGGACAGATCACTTATGGCTACACCTTC. Encoded protein: CASSAQGQITYGYTF.

The chain links TRBV15 to TRBJ1-2; D gene unclear. Germline lookup yields CDR1 LNHNV and CDR2 YYDKDF (reference sequence). The length of the CDR3 is 14 residues. V was trimmed by 0 bases and J by 3 bases, leaving 8 bases between them. In nucleotides, the CDR3 is TGTGCCACCAGCAGAGATAGAACCGACTATGGCTACACCTTC. It specifies CATSRDRTDYGYTF.

The chain links TRBV28 to TRBJ2-1; the match to TRBD1 covers 8 bases. Losses at the gene ends were 5 bases for V and 3 bases for J; bases not matched to a gene: 3. Germline assignment: CDR1 MDHEN and CDR2 SYDVKM. The CDR3 contains 14 residues. The CDR3 region is CASSPGGIYNEQFF. The CDR3 region has the DNA TGTGCCAGCAGTCCAGGGGGCATCTACAATGAGCAGTTCTTC.

This clone was recorded a few times. This same CDR3 is encoded by further DNA sequences in the sample. This sequence joins TRBV7-2 and TRBJ2-7; D remains ambiguous. Germline CDR1 SGHTA, CDR2 FQGNSA. V gave up 1 base and J gave up 6 bases, with 4 bases separating them. The CDR3 is 11 amino acids. The CDR3 DNA reads as TGTGCCAGCAGCTTAGGTCTCGAGCAGTACTTC. Amino acids: CASSLGLEQYF.